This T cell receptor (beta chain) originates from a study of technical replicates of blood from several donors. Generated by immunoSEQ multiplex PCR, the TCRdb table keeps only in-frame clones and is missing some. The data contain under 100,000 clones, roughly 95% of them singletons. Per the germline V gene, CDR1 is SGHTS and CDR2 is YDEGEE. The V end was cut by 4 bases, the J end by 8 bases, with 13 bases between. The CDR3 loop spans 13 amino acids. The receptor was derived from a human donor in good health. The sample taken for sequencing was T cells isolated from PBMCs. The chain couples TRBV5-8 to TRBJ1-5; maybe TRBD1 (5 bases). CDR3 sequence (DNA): TGTGCCAGCAGCCCGACAGCCATAGAGCCCCAGCATTTT. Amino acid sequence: CASSPTAIEPQHF.